One and the same sample provided the 18 T cell receptor beta chains below, sequenced in a study of beta chain features in type 1 diabetes. Findings of the study overall: Moderate yet significant TCRB CDR3 shortening was seen in Type 1 diabetes patients in all four CD4+ subsets.

The sequenced template was cDNA made from the entire isolated RNA. Assay used: immunoSEQ multiplex PCR; TCRdb lists only in-frame clones, some missing. The sample has roughly 51,000 clones; approximately 52% are singletons. No antigen has been assigned to these receptors. Sequencing was done on a sample of Tregs from blood. Every receptor here comes from a woman aged 40-49 years with type 1 diabetes.

The chain recombines TRBV27 with TRBJ2-1; maybe TRBD1 (6 bases). Germline values: CDR1 MNHEY, CDR2 SMNVEV (reference sequence). Trimming took off 5 bases at V and 8 bases at J, with 16 bases between the two ends. The CDR3 totals 14 residues. The DNA for the CDR3 is TGTGCCAGCAGTGGGCTCAAGGGGGTGGATGAGCAGTTCTTC. Its protein product is CASSGLKGVDEQFF.

There are a few counts of this clone. V gene TRBV18 combines with J gene TRBJ1-5, with D tentatively TRBD1 (5 bases). This CDR3 has 14 residues. The V end lost 3 bases, the J end lost 3 bases, and 9 bases lay between the germline ends. The V gene's germline CDR1 is KGHSH and CDR2 LQKENI. CDR3 bases: TGTGCCAGCTCACCGGGAGGGGTCAATCAGCCCCAGCATTTT. It translates to CASSPGGVNQPQHF.

The sample holds a few counts of this clone. The rearrangement links TRBV29-1 to TRBJ1-2, with D maybe TRBD1 (6 bases). The germline CDR1 and CDR2 sequences are SQVTM and ANQGSEA. The CDR3 loop spans 18 amino acids. Trimming cost V 0 bases and J 9 bases, with 29 bases left between them. CDR3 in amino acids: CSVEDAQGPGPPLRSYTF. The CDR3 DNA is TGCAGCGTTGAAGACGCCCAGGGGCCAGGGCCCCCCCTAAGAAGCTACACCTTC.

The chain uses TRBV7-2 and TRBJ1-6; 9 nucleotides line up with TRBD1. This CDR3 has 16 residues. Per germline, CDR1 SGHTA and CDR2 FQGNSA. V shed 5 bases, J shed 2 bases, and the junction held 4 bases outside the gene matches. CDR3 nucleotides: TGTGCCAGCAGCCAACAGGGGGCCGCCTATAATTCACCCCTCCACTTT. Translated, it gives CASSQQGAAYNSPLHF.

The V gene is TRBV7-9, the J gene TRBJ1-5, with 7 bases lining up with TRBD1. Germline CDR1 reads SEHNR; CDR2 reads FQNEAQ (reference sequence). J lost 7 bases, V lost 5 bases, and 8 bases had no gene match. The CDR3 is 14 residues long. The CDR3 DNA is TGTGCCAGCAGCGAGGGGCAGGGGGACCAGCCCCAGCATTTT. Encoded protein: CASSEGQGDQPQHF.

This clone was detected a few times. This sequence joins TRBV19 and TRBJ2-7; 8 nucleotides match TRBD1. Looked up from germline, CDR1 is LNHDA and CDR2 is SQIVND (reference sequence). V trimming: 5 bases; J trimming: 0 bases; junction bases outside the gene matches: 6. This CDR3 contains 15 residues. CDR3 in DNA: TGTGCCAGTAGTTACAGGGGGACAAGCTCCTACGAGCAGTACTTC. Amino acids: CASSYRGTSSYEQYF.

This rearrangement joins TRBV5-6 to TRBJ2-5; D possibly corresponds to TRBD1 (5 bases). The DNA end favors TRBJ2-7, so the J call may be wrong. Germline V gene sequence: CDR1 SGHDT, CDR2 YYEEEE. CDR3 length: 13 residues. The CDR3 reads CASSFYRLYEQYF. The CDR3 DNA follows: TGTGCCAGCAGCTTCTACAGGCTCTACGAGCAGTACTTC.

The chain recombines TRBV5-5 with TRBJ2-5, with D possibly being TRBD1 (7 bases). The CDR3 is 15 residues long. Germline loops: CDR1 SGHKS, CDR2 YYEKEE (reference sequence). Trimming cost V 4 bases and J 1 base, with 14 bases left between them. The CDR3 protein is CASSRRDSVQETQYF. Here the CDR3 DNA reads TGTGCCAGCAGCCGGCGGGACAGCGTCCAAGAGACCCAGTACTTC.

This clone was found a few times. V usage is TRBV29-1 and J usage is TRBJ2-5; 7 bases fit TRBD1. This CDR3 contains 12 residues. Losses at the gene ends were 7 bases for V and 2 bases for J; bases not matched to a gene: 4. Germline CDR1 is SQVTM and CDR2 is ANQGSEA. In DNA, the CDR3 is TGCAGCGCCTCGGGACAGCAAGAGACCCAGTACTTC. It translates to CSASGQQETQYF.

This clone was detected only a few times. The chain combines TRBV5-1 with TRBJ1-5, with D unresolved. The V and J ends lost 0 bases and 5 bases respectively, with 12 bases between them. This CDR3 spans 15 amino acids. Germline V CDR1 and CDR2: SGHRS, YFSETQ. The CDR3 coding sequence is TGCGCCAGCAGCTTGGGAGGTATCGGTGATCAGCCCCAGCATTTT. As protein: CASSLGGIGDQPQHF.

This clone was observed a single time. CDR3 in amino acids: CASSLGGALSYEQYF. CDR3 DNA: TGTGCCAGCAGCCTAGGCGGCGCACTCTCCTACGAGCAGTACTTC. The chain employs TRBV28 and TRBJ2-7; D uncertain. CDR1 is MDHEN and CDR2 is SYDVKM in the germline V gene. The CDR3 sequence is 15 residues long. The V end was cut by 6 bases, the J end by 0 bases, with 15 bases between.

The rearrangement uses TRBV5-1 and TRBJ2-1, with 11 bases that match TRBD1. V dropped 7 bases and J dropped 6; count of bases not matched to a gene: 3. This CDR3 is built from 13 residues. Germline CDR1 and CDR2: SGHRS and YFSETQ. The CDR3 sequence is CASRDRGTNEQFF. CDR3 nucleotide sequence: TGCGCCAGCCGGGACAGGGGGACCAATGAGCAGTTCTTC.

This chain joins TRBV28 and TRBJ1-2; D might be TRBD1 (5 bases). In germline, CDR1 is MDHEN, CDR2 SYDVKM. Trimming stripped 2 bases from V and 8 bases from J, with 18 bases between. The CDR3 loop spans 15 amino acids. Here the CDR3 DNA reads TGTGCCAGCAGTTTAGGAACAGGCCGAAGACGGGGCTACACCTTC. Translating it yields CASSLGTGRRRGYTF.

The gene calls are TRBV6-1 and TRBJ1-2; the match to TRBD1 covers 9 bases. The CDR3 extends over 13 amino acids. Germline V gene sequence: CDR1 MNHNS, CDR2 SASEGT. The V gene end was trimmed by 6 bases and the J gene end by 7 bases; junction bases not matched to a gene: 6. The CDR3 DNA follows: TGTGCCAGCAGCTTGGGACAGGGAGGTGGCTACACCTTC. Its protein is CASSLGQGGGYTF.

This chain uses TRBV9 with TRBJ2-1; 7 positions agree with TRBD1. V was clipped by 3 bases and J by 10 bases; unmatched bases: 13. Germline CDR1 reads SGDLS; CDR2 reads YYNGEE. This CDR3 contains 15 residues. CDR3 in DNA: TGTGCCAGCAGCGAAGGGGTTGAGGGGGCCTGGGAGCAGTTCTTC. Amino acid sequence: CASSEGVEGAWEQFF.

Here the CDR3 reads CASSHIGVTGELFF. CDR3 DNA sequence: TGCGCCAGCAGCCATATAGGGGTCACCGGGGAGCTGTTTTTT. The rearrangement links TRBV4-3 to TRBJ2-2; D possibly corresponds to TRBD1 (5 bases). Per germline, CDR1 LGHNA and CDR2 YSLEER. V dropped 3 bases and J dropped 4 bases, with 9 bases sitting between them. The CDR3 extends over 14 amino acids.

This chain links TRBV4-1 with TRBJ2-7, with 9 bases fitting TRBD2. Germline V gene data show CDR1 as MGHRA and CDR2 as YSYEKL. After removal of 0 bases from V and 9 bases from J, the junction contained 6 bases not matched to a gene. This CDR3 comprises 14 residues. The CDR3 DNA sequence: TGCGCCAGCAGCCAAGATGGAGCGGGAGGAACGCAGTACTTC. It codes for CASSQDGAGGTQYF.

This clone was picked up a small number of times. The V gene is TRBV4-3, the J gene TRBJ2-3; D is uncertain. In germline, CDR1 is LGHNA, CDR2 YSLEER. The length of the CDR3 is 13 residues. V was cut by 3 bases and J by 4 bases, with 8 bases left in between. The CDR3 DNA reads as TGCGCCAGCAGCCAGTTCTTCCCAGATACGCAGTATTTT. Translation gives CASSQFFPDTQYF.